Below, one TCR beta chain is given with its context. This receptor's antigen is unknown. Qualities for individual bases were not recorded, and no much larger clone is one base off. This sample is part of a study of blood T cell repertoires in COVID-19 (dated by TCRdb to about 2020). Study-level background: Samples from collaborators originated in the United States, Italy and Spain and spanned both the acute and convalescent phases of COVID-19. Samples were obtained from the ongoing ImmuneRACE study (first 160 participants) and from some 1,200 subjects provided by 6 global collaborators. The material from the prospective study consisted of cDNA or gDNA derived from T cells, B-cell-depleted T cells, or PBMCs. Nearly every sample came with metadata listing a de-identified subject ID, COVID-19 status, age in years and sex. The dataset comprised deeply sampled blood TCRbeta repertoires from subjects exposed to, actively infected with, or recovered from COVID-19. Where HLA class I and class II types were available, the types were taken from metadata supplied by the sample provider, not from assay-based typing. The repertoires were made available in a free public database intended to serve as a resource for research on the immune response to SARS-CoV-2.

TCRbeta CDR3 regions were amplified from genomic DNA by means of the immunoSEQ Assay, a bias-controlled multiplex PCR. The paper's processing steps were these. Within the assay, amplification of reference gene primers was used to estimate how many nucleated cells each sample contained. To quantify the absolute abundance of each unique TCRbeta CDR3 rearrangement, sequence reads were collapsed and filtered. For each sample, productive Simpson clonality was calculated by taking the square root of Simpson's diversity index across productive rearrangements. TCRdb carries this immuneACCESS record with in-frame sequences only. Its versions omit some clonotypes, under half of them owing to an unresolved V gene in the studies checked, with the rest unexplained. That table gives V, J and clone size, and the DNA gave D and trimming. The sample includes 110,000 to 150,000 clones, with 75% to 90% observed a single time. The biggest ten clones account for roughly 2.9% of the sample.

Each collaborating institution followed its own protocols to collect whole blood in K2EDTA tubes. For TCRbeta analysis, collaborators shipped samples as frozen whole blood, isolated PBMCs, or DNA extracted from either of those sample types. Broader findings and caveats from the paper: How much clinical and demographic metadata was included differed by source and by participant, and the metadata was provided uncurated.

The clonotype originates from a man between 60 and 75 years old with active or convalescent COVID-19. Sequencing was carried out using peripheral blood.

At the DNA level, the sequence is TGTGCCACCAGTGAAGGGGGCGGCTACACCTTC. This codes for CATSEGGGYTF. Recombination connected TRBV24-1 to TRBJ1-2, and 7 bases in between align with TRBD1. Its CDR3 holds 11 amino acids, cysteine through phenylalanine. CDR3 DNA only is kept here, 33 bases in frame from base 1. CDR1 KGHDR and CDR2 SFDVKD were looked up in the germline V gene. Relative to germline, V is missing 4 bases and J is missing 8 bases, with 0 bases of the junction outside any gene match.